This T cell receptor (beta chain) was documented in a study of tumor and adjacent non-tumor tissue in lung cancer. In regard to this clonotype: This may arise from a read error, as a much more abundant clone is one base away.

CDR3 length: 13 amino acids. V lost 4 bases and J 6 bases, leaving 13 bases between the germline ends. Germline values: CDR1 SGHDT, CDR2 YYEEEE. TCRbeta libraries were built with three rounds of nested PCR, modified from ARM-PCR. MiXCR, applied by TCRdb to the multiplex PCR reads, yields one record per CDR3 protein. The data contain 70,000 to 95,000 distinct CDR3 sequences, around 80% of them singletons. RNA was extracted from bulk tissue without any cell sorting. More than 3 cm separated this lung sample from the edge of the tumor. The J gene is TRBJ2-5, the V gene TRBV5-6; possibly TRBD1 for D (6 bases). The clonotype was recovered from a man aged 70 or older with non-small cell lung cancer. Sample: distant non-tumor lung tissue. CDR3 sequence: CASSGMGHQTQYF. The DNA for the CDR3 is TGTGCCAGCAGCGGCATGGGACACCAGACCCAGTACTTC. Supplemented by reference TRBV5-6 and TRBJ2-5, the full variable domain reads DAGVTQSPTHLIKTRGQQVTLRCSPKSGHDTVSWYQQALGQGPQFIFQYYEEEERQRGNFPDRFSGHQFPNYSSELNVNALLLGDSALYLCASSGMGHQTQYFGPGTRLLVL.